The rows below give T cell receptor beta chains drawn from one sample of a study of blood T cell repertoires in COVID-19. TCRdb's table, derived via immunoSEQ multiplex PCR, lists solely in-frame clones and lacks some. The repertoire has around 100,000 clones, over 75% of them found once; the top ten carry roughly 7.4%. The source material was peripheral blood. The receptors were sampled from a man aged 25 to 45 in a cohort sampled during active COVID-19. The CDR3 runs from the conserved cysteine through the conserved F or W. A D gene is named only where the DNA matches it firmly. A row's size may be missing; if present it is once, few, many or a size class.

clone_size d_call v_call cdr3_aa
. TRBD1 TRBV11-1 CASSGWGTVEQYF
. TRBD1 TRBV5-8 CASSLGVDRGSETQYF
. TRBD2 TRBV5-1 CASSPTPGLAGGDTQYF
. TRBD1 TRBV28 CASSTQDRGGYGYTF
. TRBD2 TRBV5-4 CASSPYAGGSTDTQYF
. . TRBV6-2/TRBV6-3 CASSYSQGGFYEQYF
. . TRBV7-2 CASSPGYGANVLTF
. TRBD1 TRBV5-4 CASSSYRGHTEAFF
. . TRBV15 CATSRDPGATNEKLFF
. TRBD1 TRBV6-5 CASSYSTGTAKNIQYF
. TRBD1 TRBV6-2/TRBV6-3 CASSLTTGVGYTEAFF
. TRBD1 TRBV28 CASSLPARDRDEQYF
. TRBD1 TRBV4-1 CASSPGQGSNQPQHF
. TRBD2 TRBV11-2 CASSAAGGEETQYF
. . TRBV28 CASSFGAGAKNIQYF
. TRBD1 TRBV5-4 CASSLRGQGRNSPLHF
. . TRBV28 CASSLLTGNSPLHF
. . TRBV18 CASSPLQSSYNEQFF
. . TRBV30 CAWRSSGANVLTF
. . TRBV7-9 CASSLGLRQGTDTQYF
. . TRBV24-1 CATSGATGELFF
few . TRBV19 CASSGGAGTKRHQPQHF